These 14 T cell receptor beta chains came from one sample sequenced in a study of blood T cell repertoires in COVID-19. Libraries were prepared by immunoSEQ multiplex PCR; TCRdb keeps only in-frame clonotypes and omits some of them. The sample lists approximately 220,000 clones; around 84% were seen once. Sequences were obtained from PBMCs or T cells enriched from blood (not recorded which). Receptor source: a woman in her 40s who had recovered from COVID-19.

Only one count was recorded for this clone. CDR3 amino acids: CASSQGGQGSYNEQFF. As DNA, the CDR3 is TGCGCCAGCAGCCAAGGGGGACAGGGGTCCTACAATGAGCAGTTCTTC. The V and J genes are TRBV4-1 and TRBJ2-1; TRBD1 matches 10 bases. Per germline, CDR1 MGHRA and CDR2 YSYEKL. The CDR3 is 16 amino acids. After removal of 1 base from V and 1 base from J, the junction contained 1 base not matched to a gene.

This chain links TRBV5-1 with TRBJ1-5; possible D gene TRBD1, 6 bases. The CDR3 length is 15 residues. The germline gives CDR1 SGHRS, CDR2 YFSETQ. The V gene lost 4 bases and the J gene lost 1 base, with 12 bases spanning the gap. CDR3 sequence reads: CASSGGARSNQPQHF. In DNA form, the CDR3 reads TGCGCCAGCAGCGGGGGGGCGCGGAGCAATCAGCCCCAGCATTTT.

The chain combines TRBV10-3 with TRBJ1-6; the D is unclear. Germline assignment: CDR1 ENHRY and CDR2 SYGVKD. V gave up 4 bases and J gave up 8 bases, with 12 bases separating them. The CDR3 extends over 14 amino acids. CDR3 residues: CAISVGGEDSPLHF. CDR3 nucleotides: TGTGCCATCAGTGTAGGAGGAGAGGATTCACCCCTCCACTTT.

The chain combines TRBV28 with TRBJ2-7; 13 bases are a match to TRBD2. This CDR3 region has 17 residues. The ends lost 5 bases at V and 4 bases at J; junction bases unmatched: 11. CDR1 is MDHEN and CDR2 is SYDVKM in the germline V gene. The CDR3 coding sequence is TGTGCCAGCAGTCCTCCTACTAGCGGGAGGGCCGGATACGAGCAGTACGTC. Its protein is CASSPPTSGRAGYEQYV.

The gene calls are TRBV5-1 and TRBJ2-3; 9 bases are shared with TRBD2. Germline CDR1 is SGHRS and CDR2 is YFSETQ. J gave up 3 bases and V 4 bases, and 18 bases lay outside the gene matches. The CDR3 length is 19 residues. The CDR3 DNA reads TGCGCCAGCAGCACCACAGCGGGAGGCACAACTACTAGAACAGATACGCAGTATTTT. Translation: CASSTTAGGTTTRTDTQYF. The full variable domain, rest sourced from reference TRBV5-1 and TRBJ2-3, is KAGVTQTPRYLIKTRGQQVTLSCSPISGHRSVSWYQQTPGQGLQFLFEYFSETQRNKGNFPGRFSGRQFSNSRSEMNVSTLELGDSALYLCASSTTAGGTTTRTDTQYFGPGTRLTVL.

The chain is built from TRBV13 and TRBJ1-2; D gene uncertain. Trimming pared 2 bases from V and 5 bases from J, leaving 15 bases between. Per the germline V gene, CDR1 is PRHDT and CDR2 is FYEKMQ (reference sequence). The CDR3 totals 15 residues. Here the CDR3 DNA reads TGTGCCAGCAGCTTACCGTCGCAGGCTGCGTATGGCTACACCTTC. It translates to CASSLPSQAAYGYTF.

This clone was detected once. The rearrangement joins TRBV3-1 (or the pseudogene TRBV3-2) to TRBJ1-2; unclear D gene. Trimming took off 0 bases at V and 7 bases at J, with 12 bases between the two ends. The germline V gene encodes CDR1 LGHDT and CDR2 YNNKEL (reference sequence). The CDR3 is 14 residues long. The CDR3: CASSQDAGFIGYTF. CDR3 DNA sequence: TGTGCCAGCAGCCAAGATGCGGGGTTTATTGGCTACACCTTC.

The chain has TRBV2 and TRBJ2-5; D ambiguous. The CDR3 is 11 residues long. Per the germline V gene, CDR1 is SNHLY and CDR2 is FYNNEI. V was cut by 7 bases and J by 5 bases, with 8 bases left in between. The CDR3 loop reads CASKLEETQYF. In DNA form, the CDR3 reads TGTGCCAGCAAATTGGAGGAGACCCAGTACTTC.

Notes on this clone: It may be a read error: a sequence one base away is much more abundant. V is TRBV7-3 and J is TRBJ2-5, with 7 bases that match TRBD1. Germline-derived CDR1 and CDR2 are SGHTA and FQGTGA. Germline trimming cut 5 bases from V and 2 bases from J; bases unmatched to any gene: 2. The CDR3 is 13 amino acids. CDR3 sequence reads: CASSLRGQETQYF. CDR3 coding DNA: TGTGCCAGCAGCCTCAGGGGGCAAGAGACCCAGTACTTC.

This clone was detected once. The chain is built from TRBV6-1 and TRBJ1-5; TRBD1 matches 11 bases. This CDR3 contains 17 residues. V gave up 2 bases and J gave up 6 bases; unmatched junction bases: 9. Germline V CDR1 and CDR2: MNHNS, SASEGT. CDR3 loop: CASSERTGGSQGQPQHF. CDR3 DNA: TGTGCCAGCAGTGAACGGACAGGGGGCTCCCAGGGTCAGCCCCAGCATTTT.

The V gene is TRBV24-1, the J gene TRBJ2-1; possibly TRBD1 for D (5 bases). V was cut by 6 bases and J by 0 bases, with 5 bases left in between. The CDR3 runs to 13 residues. Germline V CDR1 and CDR2: KGHDR, SFDVKD. As DNA, the CDR3 is TGTGCCACCAGTAGGGGCTCCTACAATGAGCAGTTCTTC. It encodes CATSRGSYNEQFF.

The rearrangement joins TRBV7-2 to TRBJ1-1, with D maybe TRBD1 (6 bases). The CDR3 length is 12 residues. The germline V gene encodes CDR1 SGHTA and CDR2 FQGNSA. V gave up 1 base and J gave up 6 bases, with 6 bases separating them. In DNA, the CDR3 is TGTGCCAGCAGCTTAGGGGGGCCTGAAGCTTTCTTT. It codes for CASSLGGPEAFF.

J is TRBJ2-2 and V is TRBV27; 11 bases map to TRBD2. CDR1 is MNHEY and CDR2 is SMNVEV in the germline V gene (reference sequence). V was pared by 4 bases and J by 5 bases, with 0 bases of the junction left unmatched. CDR3 length equals 14 residues. CDR3 sequence (DNA): TGTGCCAGCAGTTGGACTAGCGGGACCGGGGAGCTGTTTTTT. Protein: CASSWTSGTGELFF.

V and J are TRBV7-9 and TRBJ1-1, with D perhaps TRBD1 (6 bases). Trimming left V 5 bases short and J 4 bases short, with 17 bases between. The CDR3 sequence is 15 residues long. Germline lookup yields CDR1 SEHNR and CDR2 FQNEAQ (reference sequence). This CDR3 is CASSASYREGTEAFF. CDR3 bases: TGTGCCAGCAGCGCCTCTTACAGGGAAGGCACTGAAGCTTTCTTT.